The rows below give T cell receptor beta chains drawn from one sample of a study of beta chain features in type 1 diabetes. Some clones are missing from TCRdb's copy, which holds only in-frame ones; the method was immunoSEQ multiplex PCR. The sample yields roughly 340,000 clones, roughly 13% seen once. Sequenced: naive CD4+ T cells from blood. The receptors come from a woman under 30 with type 1 diabetes. CDR3s include the opening cysteine and the closing phenylalanine or tryptophan. D genes are given only for firm matches. Size tells how often a clone was seen (once, few, many) or the class of an expanded clone, and some rows leave it out.

V gene,J gene,CDR3 length,D gene,clone size,CDR3 protein,CDR3 DNA
TRBV7-2,TRBJ2-3,15,TRBD2,few,CASSSRTSGTDTQYF,TGTGCCAGCAGCTCCAGGACTAGCGGGACAGATACGCAGTATTTT
TRBV5-4,TRBJ2-4,13,.,few,CASSPGDGNIQYF,TGTGCCAGCAGCCCGGGGGACGGAAACATTCAGTACTTC
TRBV28,TRBJ2-3,19,TRBD2,few,CASSHQLGTSGSRVDTQYF,TGTGCCAGCAGCCATCAGCTCGGGACTAGCGGGAGTAGAGTAGATACGCAGTATTTT
TRBV7-9,TRBJ2-5,14,.,.,CASSLSRGQETQYF,TGTGCCAGCAGCTTAAGCAGGGGCCAAGAGACCCAGTACTTC
TRBV14,TRBJ2-1,15,.,few,CASSHPIESSNEQFF,TGTGCCAGCAGCCACCCCATTGAGTCGTCCAATGAGCAGTTCTTC
TRBV18,TRBJ2-3,14,.,few,CASSSTSPTDTQYF,TGTGCCAGCTCATCCACTTCCCCGACAGATACGCAGTATTTT
TRBV27,TRBJ2-3,11,.,.,CASSLTDTQYF,TGTGCCAGCAGTCTAACAGATACGCAGTATTTT
TRBV11-2,TRBJ2-3,16,.,few,CASSADRVHTVDTQYF,TGTGCCAGCAGCGCCGACCGGGTCCACACGGTAGATACGCAGTATTTT
TRBV30,TRBJ1-3,17,.,few,CAWTRWGQLSSGNTIYF,TGTGCCTGGACCCGGTGGGGGCAGCTGAGCTCTGGAAACACCATATATTTT
TRBV10-3,TRBJ2-1,17,.,few,CAISESSGVVSYNEQFF,TGTGCCATCAGTGAGTCGTCGGGAGTAGTCTCCTACAATGAGCAGTTCTTC
TRBV4-2,TRBJ2-2,13,TRBD1,.,CASSRTGAGELFF,TGTGCCAGCAGTCGGACAGGCGCCGGGGAGCTGTTTTTT
TRBV25-1,TRBJ2-1,18,TRBD2,few,CASSDKSEGGDYYNEQFF,TGTGCCAGCAGTGATAAGTCAGAAGGTGGGGACTACTACAATGAGCAGTTCTTC
TRBV11-2,TRBJ1-1,14,.,once,CASSRQVRNTEAFF,TGTGCCAGCAGCCGACAGGTTCGGAACACTGAAGCTTTCTTT
TRBV2,TRBJ1-1,13,.,few,CASSIGANTEAFF,TGTGCCAGCAGTATCGGAGCGAACACTGAAGCTTTCTTT
TRBV9,TRBJ2-5,14,.,.,CASSVGRRGETQYF,TGTGCCAGCAGCGTAGGTCGGAGGGGAGAGACCCAGTACTTC
TRBV28,TRBJ2-5,16,TRBD2,few,CASSRRAGKIQETQYF,TGTGCCAGCAGTCGACGAGCGGGAAAGATACAAGAGACCCAGTACTTC
TRBV5-1,TRBJ1-2,17,TRBD1,.,CASSFDSQRQGRYGYTF,TGCGCCAGCAGCTTTGACTCTCAAAGACAGGGGAGGTATGGCTACACCTTC
TRBV18,TRBJ2-3,15,TRBD2,few,CASSPVAGDTDTQYF,TGTGCCAGCTCACCAGTCGCGGGAGACACAGATACGCAGTATTTT
TRBV7-3,TRBJ2-1,15,.,few,CASSLVGTQYNEQFF,TGTGCCAGCAGCTTGGTGGGGACACAATACAATGAGCAGTTCTTC
TRBV6-5,TRBJ2-7,13,.,.,CASPLGGSYEQYF,TGTGCCAGCCCCCTGGGAGGCTCCTACGAGCAGTACTTC
TRBV5-1,TRBJ2-7,17,TRBD1,few,CASSLVPPGQAFDEQYF,TGCGCCAGCAGCTTGGTCCCCCCGGGACAGGCTTTCGACGAGCAGTACTTC
TRBV5-1,TRBJ2-7,13,TRBD1,few,CASSGQGAYEQYF,TGCGCCAGCAGCGGACAGGGAGCCTACGAGCAGTACTTC
TRBV30,TRBJ2-3,13,.,few,CAWSFTRTDTQYF,TGTGCCTGGAGCTTCACCCGGACAGATACGCAGTATTTT
TRBV7-2,TRBJ2-5,15,TRBD2,.,CASSSRAGSQETQYF,TGTGCCAGCAGCTCCCGAGCGGGATCCCAAGAGACCCAGTACTTC
TRBV5-6,TRBJ2-1,17,.,few,CASRQPGTRPSYNEQFF,TGTGCCAGCAGACAACCCGGGACTCGCCCCTCCTACAATGAGCAGTTCTTC
TRBV2,TRBJ1-5,14,.,few,CASNELYSNQPQHF,TGTGCCAGCAATGAGCTATATAGCAATCAGCCCCAGCATTTT
TRBV15,TRBJ2-7,16,TRBD1,few,CATTPGGQGYSLEQYF,TGTGCCACCACCCCTGGGGGACAGGGGTATTCCCTCGAGCAGTACTTC
TRBV5-4,TRBJ2-5,16,TRBD2,.,CASSLRQLAGVETQYF,TGTGCCAGCAGCTTGCGTCAACTAGCGGGAGTGGAGACCCAGTACTTC
TRBV19,TRBJ2-1,14,TRBD2,few,CASRPGGSYNEQFF,TGTGCCAGTCGACCGGGAGGGTCCTACAATGAGCAGTTCTTC
TRBV29-1,TRBJ2-1,17,TRBD2,.,CSVQQTSGISSYNEQFF,TGCAGCGTTCAACAAACTAGCGGGATTAGCTCCTACAATGAGCAGTTCTTC
TRBV15,TRBJ2-3,15,.,.,CATSRVGQNTDTQYF,TGTGCCACCAGCAGAGTAGGACAGAACACAGATACGCAGTATTTT
TRBV10-1,TRBJ1-2,14,TRBD1,few,CASSPGQGASGYTF,TGCGCCAGCAGCCCGGGGCAGGGGGCTAGTGGCTACACCTTC
TRBV19,TRBJ2-2,17,TRBD2,.,CATPRGPPGGNTGELFF,TGTGCCACTCCCCGCGGGCCGCCGGGGGGAAACACCGGGGAGCTGTTTTTT
TRBV5-1,TRBJ2-5,12,.,.,CASSSVRETQYF,TGCGCCAGCAGCTCAGTTCGAGAGACCCAGTACTTC
TRBV27,TRBJ2-3,11,.,few,CASSFADTQYF,TGTGCCAGCAGTTTCGCAGATACGCAGTATTTT
TRBV5-1,TRBJ2-1,14,.,.,CASSLTGRDNEQFF,TGCGCCAGCAGCTTGACCGGGAGAGACAATGAGCAGTTCTTC
TRBV29-1,TRBJ1-2,18,TRBD1,few,CSVRGSGTGGPRNYGYTF,TGCAGCGTTCGGGGTAGTGGGACAGGGGGGCCTAGGAACTATGGCTACACCTTC
TRBV29-1,TRBJ2-5,14,.,many,CSVDVTSRGETQYF,TGCAGCGTTGACGTGACATCTCGGGGAGAGACCCAGTACTTC
TRBV7-8,TRBJ2-4,12,.,.,CAISWGESIQYF,TGTGCCATCTCCTGGGGGGAGAGCATTCAGTACTTC
TRBV18,TRBJ2-5,12,.,few,CASSPGSQTQYF,TGTGCCAGCTCACCAGGCTCTCAGACCCAGTACTTC
TRBV25-1,TRBJ2-1,13,.,.,CASSEGARWEQFF,TGTGCCAGCAGTGAAGGGGCTAGGTGGGAGCAGTTCTTC
TRBV7-2,TRBJ2-2,13,.,.,CASSSFGTGELFF,TGTGCCAGCAGCTCGTTCGGGACCGGGGAGCTGTTTTTT
TRBV4-3,TRBJ1-4,20,.,few,CASQAGYRWGQVGSNEKLFF,TGCGCCAGCCAAGCTGGATATCGTTGGGGGCAGGTGGGAAGTAATGAAAAACTGTTTTTT
TRBV29-1,TRBJ2-3,13,TRBD1,few,CSSDRGLTDTQYF,TGCAGCTCGGACAGGGGGCTCACAGATACGCAGTATTTT
TRBV19,TRBJ2-4,17,.,few,CASSIELRAVAKNIQYF,TGTGCCAGTAGTATAGAACTGCGGGCGGTAGCCAAAAACATTCAGTACTTC
TRBV4-3,TRBJ1-1,14,.,few,CASSQGRGGEKAFF,TGCGCCAGCAGCCAAGGACGTGGAGGCGAGAAAGCTTTCTTT
TRBV6-5,TRBJ2-5,12,.,.,CASSYSRETQYF,TGTGCCAGCAGTTACTCGAGAGAGACCCAGTACTTC
TRBV5-1,TRBJ1-2,16,TRBD1,few,CASSLESRGPNYGYTF,TGCGCCAGCAGCTTAGAGTCAAGGGGGCCCAACTATGGCTACACCTTC
TRBV5-1,TRBJ2-5,14,.,few,CASSEGQQWETQYF,TGCGCCAGCAGCGAAGGACAGCAATGGGAGACCCAGTACTTC
TRBV6-5,TRBJ1-1,14,TRBD1,.,CASSTGTGWTEAFF,TGTGCCAGCAGTACCGGGACAGGGTGGACTGAAGCTTTCTTT
TRBV9,TRBJ2-2,17,TRBD2,.,CASSVGLAGGNTGELFF,TGTGCCAGCAGCGTAGGACTAGCGGGAGGGAACACCGGGGAGCTGTTTTTT
TRBV11-3,TRBJ2-2,16,.,few,CASARRGLAGSGELFF,TGTGCCAGCGCGCGGAGGGGGCTAGCGGGTTCCGGGGAGCTGTTTTTT
TRBV7-2,TRBJ1-1,16,.,few,CASSFSLLAGNTEAFF,TGTGCCAGCAGCTTCTCCCTATTAGCGGGGAACACTGAAGCTTTCTTT
TRBV5-6,TRBJ2-2,15,TRBD2,few,CASSLTSGGTGELFF,TGTGCCAGCAGCTTGACTAGCGGGGGCACCGGGGAGCTGTTTTTT
TRBV9,TRBJ2-5,15,TRBD1,few,CASSSRPTGQETQYF,TGTGCCAGCAGCTCCCGACCGACAGGGCAAGAGACCCAGTACTTC
TRBV19,TRBJ2-5,16,.,few,CASSIGGAGISETQYF,TGTGCCAGTAGTATAGGGGGAGCTGGCATCTCAGAGACCCAGTACTTC